This T cell receptor beta chain stems from a study of CD8+CD57+ T cells in acquired aplastic anemia. As for the study in general: Sorted CD4+ and CD8+ cell DNA averaged roughly 3.2 ug.

An expansion of CD8+CD57+ cells by flow cytometry had been shown in patients chosen for sequencing. Each patient carried a diagnosis of severe acquired aplastic anemia. For CDR3 and TCR beta VDJ profiling, genomic DNA was the template used. TCRdb processed the reads anew with MiXCR; each CDR3 protein has one entry. The profile covers fewer than 250,000 distinct CDR3 sequences, with 47% appearing a single time and 7% to 10% taken by the ten largest. The CDR3 has 18 residues. CDR1 is KGHDR and CDR2 is SFDVKD in the germline V gene. V lost 0 bases to trimming and J lost 3 bases, with 17 bases between them.

The gene calls are TRBV24-1 and TRBJ1-5; D gene unclear. Sequencing was performed on sorted CD4+, CD8+, or CD8+CD57+ T cells (not recorded which) from PBMCs. This sequence originates from a human donor with aplastic anemia. DNA of the CDR3: TGTGCCACCAGTGATTTGGGAGGACCGGAGTATGACAATCAGCCCCAGCATTTT. Translating it yields CATSDLGGPEYDNQPQHF.